This T cell receptor beta chain was sequenced during a study of CD8+ T cells in alopecia areata. With 6 bases clipped from V and 7 bases from J, the junction kept 15 bases outside the gene matches. The CDR3 sequence is 18 residues long. CDR1 is SNHLY, CDR2 FYNNEI, per germline. Of note for this clone: Its antigen is currently unknown.

Study conclusions and caveats: Whereas mice showed it more clearly, TCR sharing across patients was murkier, possibly because of HLA.

RNA extraction was followed by reverse transcription into cDNA, which acted as the sequencing template. TCRdb's table, derived via immunoSEQ multiplex PCR, lists solely in-frame clones and lacks some. This sample has about 150,000 clones, with 45% to 60% found just once. This clonotype originated in a human donor with alopecia areata. V and J are TRBV2 and TRBJ2-1; the match to TRBD2 covers 13 bases. The sample was CD8+ T cells sorted from blood, taken at week 0. Here the CDR3 reads CASSPSILLAGGPNEQFF. Here the CDR3 DNA reads TGTGCCAGCAGCCCATCGATCTTACTAGCGGGGGGGCCGAATGAGCAGTTCTTC.